This T cell receptor beta chain is drawn from a study of cytomegalovirus exposure and HLA in healthy donors. Study results and caveats: Researchers reported that a few CMV-associated chains were confirmed in vitro as CMV antigen-specific. The authors listed some 150 TCR beta chains as cytomegalovirus-associated. The dataset shows that most TCR sequences were rare, while some public TCRs occurred in many donors.

These donors were members of the approximately 110-subject validation cohort, a group separate from the roughly 670-subject first cohort. V shed 5 bases and J 4 bases; nucleotides not matched to a gene: 9. The CDR3 is made up of 15 amino acids. Germline-derived CDR1 and CDR2 are SEHNR and FQNEAQ (reference sequence). Assay: immunoSEQ multiplex PCR; the TCRdb copy retains only in-frame clones and omits some. Here the sample spans around 180,000 clones, about 80% being singletons. As concerns this clone: Its target is unknown.

The sample comprised PBMCs. The receptor was isolated from a man younger than 35 in good health and CMV-seropositive. V usage is TRBV7-9 and J usage is TRBJ1-2; 8 bases agree with TRBD1. The CDR3, as DNA: TGTGCCAGCAGCGCCGCAGGGGGCGGTAGCTATGGCTACACCTTC. It encodes CASSAAGGGSYGYTF. The full variable domain, completed using reference TRBV7-9 and TRBJ1-2, is DTGVSQNPRHKITKRGQNVTFRCDPISEHNRLYWYRQTLGQGPEFLTYFQNEAQLEKSRLLSDRFSAERPKGSFSTLEIQRTEQGDSAMYLCASSAAGGGSYGYTFGSGTRLTVV.